The entry below describes one T cell receptor beta chain. Its antigen remains unknown. This CDR3 has 10 residues. From germline, CDR1 is GTSNPN and CDR2 SVGIG (reference sequence). The V gene lost 2 bases and the J gene lost 11 bases, with 9 bases spanning the gap. The sample is drawn from a study of cytomegalovirus exposure and HLA in healthy donors. This cohort consisted of healthy bone marrow donors. Study-level findings and limits: For most TCR beta V segments, an earlier analysis put the productive rate at about 87% or about 30% of the time. Three of the chains that were CMV-associated were confirmed in vitro to be specific for CMV antigens.

The PCR made use of 60 Vbeta and 13 Jbeta primers. Here immunoSEQ multiplex PCR was the method, and the copy in TCRdb shows in-frame clones only, minus some. In the table there are approximately 240,000 clones, 82% of which are singletons. Material for sequencing was PBMCs. The rearrangement uses TRBV30 and TRBJ1-1; no clear D. This receptor was obtained from a middle-aged woman in good health and CMV-seropositive. For the CDR3, the DNA is TGTGCCTGGAGTAGTTCCGGGGCTTTCTTT. As protein: CAWSSSGAFF.